Listed below are T cell receptor beta chains from one sample, sequenced in a study of CXCR3-negative and CXCR3-positive naive CD8 T cells. TCRdb reworked the 5' RACE reads into one entry per CDR3 protein, no DNA. The sample's table shows about 130,000 distinct CDR3 sequences. Sequenced input: naive CXCR3- CD8+ T cells from blood. The receptors shown here come from a human donor in good health. Some clones in this sample may be carry-over from other donors' samples. Both conserved end residues are part of each CDR3. The order of the fields is J gene, V gene, CDR3 length, CDR3 protein.

j_call: TRBJ2-1; v_call: TRBV2; cdr3_length: 15; cdr3_aa: CASSPSGGQVNEQFF
j_call: TRBJ1-2; v_call: TRBV6-5; cdr3_length: 15; cdr3_aa: CASSYSPVGDYGYTF
j_call: TRBJ2-1; v_call: TRBV7-2; cdr3_length: 18; cdr3_aa: CASSPPGLAGGPGNEQFF
j_call: TRBJ2-7; v_call: TRBV25-1; cdr3_length: 16; cdr3_aa: CASSEGLTGYDYEQYF
j_call: TRBJ1-1; v_call: TRBV6-2/TRBV6-3; cdr3_length: 13; cdr3_aa: CASSYSVTGEAFF
j_call: TRBJ2-1; v_call: TRBV4-3; cdr3_length: 15; cdr3_aa: CASSLSRGGADEQFF
j_call: TRBJ2-7; v_call: TRBV6-5; cdr3_length: 14; cdr3_aa: CASSSSGTSYEQYF
j_call: TRBJ2-2; v_call: TRBV29-1; cdr3_length: 12; cdr3_aa: CSVPRGTGELFF
j_call: TRBJ1-1; v_call: TRBV7-9; cdr3_length: 15; cdr3_aa: CASSLSVGVSTEAFF
j_call: TRBJ2-3; v_call: TRBV7-9; cdr3_length: 15; cdr3_aa: CASSSPVFGTDTQYF
j_call: TRBJ2-7; v_call: TRBV29-1; cdr3_length: 15; cdr3_aa: CSVELSGQLAYEQYF
j_call: TRBJ2-1; v_call: TRBV28; cdr3_length: 13; cdr3_aa: CASSLFPDNEQFF
j_call: TRBJ2-1; v_call: TRBV11-2; cdr3_length: 15; cdr3_aa: CASSPRDPLPHEQFF
j_call: TRBJ1-1; v_call: TRBV29-1; cdr3_length: 15; cdr3_aa: CSVEEGTGDGTEAFF